This is a list of T cell receptor beta chains from one sample in a study of CD8 T cells in Susac syndrome. TCRdb recomputed calls from the immunoSEQ multiplex PCR reads with MiXCR, one row per CDR3 protein. The sample carries more than 80,000 distinct CDR3 sequences, approximately 95% recorded once. The sample was CD8+ T cells from PBMCs. The receptor set was obtained from a human donor with Susac syndrome. Both conserved end residues are part of each CDR3. The D gene is left open where the match is weak. Size tells how often a clone was seen (once, few, many) or the class of an expanded clone, and some rows leave it out.

TRBV9	12	TRBJ1-2	NA	NA	CASSVGSYGYTF	TGTGCCAGCAGCGTGGGTAGCTATGGCTACACCTTC
TRBV4-3	14	TRBJ2-3	NA	NA	CASSQDLVPDTQYF	TGCGCCAGCAGCCAAGACCTAGTTCCCGATACGCAGTATTTT
TRBV9	15	TRBJ2-5	NA	TRBD1	CASSTRTGPQETQYF	TGTGCCAGCAGCACTCGGACAGGCCCACAAGAGACCCAGTACTTC
TRBV20-1	19	TRBJ2-7	NA	TRBD2	CSAIPSTGGAAPSSYEQYF	TGCAGTGCTATACCTTCTACGGGGGGGGCCGCCCCCTCCTCCTACGAGCAGTACTTC
TRBV5-1	13	TRBJ1-1	NA	NA	CASSFELGTEAFF	TGCGCCAGCAGCTTTGAATTAGGCACTGAAGCTTTCTTT
TRBV3-1	15	TRBJ1-5	NA	NA	CASSQVLTGNQPQHF	TGTGCCAGCAGCCAAGTCCTGACAGGCAATCAGCCCCAGCATTTT
TRBV6-6	11	TRBJ2-7	few	NA	CASSGPYEQYF	TGTGCCAGCTCAGGGCCCTACGAGCAGTACTTC
TRBV5-1	17	TRBJ2-3	medium-sized	TRBD2	CASSRGLAGYSTDTQYF	TGCGCCAGCAGCCGTGGACTAGCGGGTTACAGCACAGATACGCAGTATTTT
TRBV21-1	14	TRBJ1-6	NA	NA	CASRGRSDNSPLHF	TGTGCCAGCAGAGGCAGGTCTGATAATTCACCCCTCCACTTT
TRBV2	14	TRBJ1-4	NA	NA	CASRRATTNEKLFF	TGTGCCAGCAGAAGGGCGACAACTAATGAAAAACTGTTTTTT
TRBV7-9	14	TRBJ2-1	NA	NA	CASSLEGDYNEQFF	TGTGCCAGCAGCTTAGAGGGCGACTACAATGAGCAGTTCTTC
TRBV6-5	15	TRBJ1-5	NA	NA	CASSYGPQGNQPQHF	TGTGCCAGCAGTTACGGCCCTCAGGGCAATCAGCCCCAGCATTTT
TRBV11-2	15	TRBJ2-5	NA	TRBD2	CASGPSGGPQETQYF	TGTGCCAGCGGACCTAGCGGGGGGCCTCAAGAGACCCAGTACTTC
TRBV7-2	16	TRBJ2-5	NA	TRBD2	CASSLEISGGFETQYF	TGTGCCAGCAGCTTAGAGATTAGCGGGGGTTTTGAGACCCAGTACTTC
TRBV24-1	17	TRBJ2-3	NA	TRBD1	CATSDLMDRYSTDTQYF	TGTGCCACCAGTGATTTGATGGACAGGTATAGCACAGATACGCAGTATTTT
TRBV12-3/TRBV12-4	12	TRBJ1-2	NA	NA	CASSLNGYGYTF	TGTGCCAGCAGTTTGAACGGCTATGGCTACACCTTC
TRBV12-5	11	TRBJ1-2	NA	NA	CASGRRGGYTF	TGTGCTAGTGGGCGACGGGGTGGCTACACCTTC
TRBV5-1	16	TRBJ2-1	NA	TRBD2	CASSSSGTSGVNEQFF	TGCGCCAGCAGTTCCTCCGGGACTAGCGGGGTGAATGAGCAGTTCTTC
TRBV9	13	TRBJ2-3	once	NA	CASSVGAMDTQYF	TGTGCCAGCAGCGTAGGGGCCATGGATACGCAGTATTTT
TRBV20-1	14	TRBJ1-5	NA	NA	CSARDQREVSTQHF	TGCAGTGCTAGAGATCAAAGGGAGGTTTCGACCCAGCATTTT
TRBV9	15	TRBJ1-2	NA	NA	CASSTRQGSGYGYTF	TGTGCCAGCAGCACCCGGCAGGGTTCGGGCTATGGCTACACCTTC
TRBV6-5	12	TRBJ2-2	NA	TRBD2	CAGRGEGGELFF	TGTGCCGGGAGGGGCGAGGGCGGGGAGCTGTTTTTT
TRBV2	14	TRBJ2-5	NA	NA	CASSALKGPETQYF	TGTGCCAGCAGTGCCCTCAAGGGGCCGGAGACCCAGTACTTC
TRBV3-1	16	TRBJ2-2	NA	TRBD2	CASSPLNSGVTGELFF	TGTGCCAGCAGTCCCCTGAACAGCGGGGTCACCGGGGAGCTGTTTTTT
TRBV7-9	15	TRBJ2-5	NA	NA	CASSLAPAAGGTQYF	TGTGCCAGCAGCTTAGCTCCGGCAGCCGGCGGGACCCAGTACTTC
TRBV29-1	13	TRBJ2-2	NA	NA	CSVVSGDTGELFF	TGCAGCGTTGTTAGCGGAGACACCGGGGAGCTGTTTTTT
TRBV9	15	TRBJ2-5	NA	TRBD2	CASSVDGGVQETQYF	TGTGCCAGCAGCGTAGACGGGGGGGTCCAAGAGACCCAGTACTTC
TRBV6-6	14	TRBJ2-3	NA	NA	CASSPTRGTDTQYF	TGTGCCAGCAGTCCGACTAGAGGCACAGATACGCAGTATTTT
TRBV20-1	14	TRBJ2-2	NA	TRBD2	CSASGLAGDGELFF	TGCAGTGCCTCGGGACTAGCGGGCGACGGGGAGCTGTTTTTT
TRBV2	15	TRBJ2-7	NA	TRBD2	CASMASGGISYEQYF	TGTGCCAGCATGGCTAGCGGGGGAATCTCCTACGAGCAGTACTTC
TRBV3-1	14	TRBJ2-1	NA	NA	CASSQDGGFNEQFF	TGTGCCAGCAGCCAAGACGGAGGGTTCAATGAGCAGTTCTTC
TRBV7-9	12	TRBJ2-3	NA	NA	CASGRGIDTQYF	TGTGCCAGCGGGCGGGGAATAGATACGCAGTATTTT
TRBV5-6	15	TRBJ2-1	once	NA	CASSLDRGHYNEQFF	TGTGCCAGCAGCTTGGATCGGGGGCACTACAATGAGCAGTTCTTC
TRBV4-1	13	TRBJ2-5	NA	NA	CASSQVDMETQYF	TGCGCCAGCAGCCAAGTGGACATGGAGACCCAGTACTTC
TRBV15	15	TRBJ2-3	NA	NA	CATSRAGRGTDTQYF	TGTGCCACCAGCAGAGCTGGACGGGGCACAGATACGCAGTATTTT
TRBV20-1	13	TRBJ2-1	NA	NA	CSLWGESLNEQFF	TGCAGTCTGTGGGGAGAGAGTCTCAATGAGCAGTTCTTC
TRBV2	11	TRBJ1-6	NA	NA	CASRTDLNTHF	TGTGCCAGCAGGACGGATTTAAACACCCACTTT
TRBV11-2	14	TRBJ2-5	NA	NA	CASSLFPAQETQYF	TGTGCCAGCAGCTTATTTCCGGCCCAAGAGACCCAGTACTTC
TRBV6-5	12	TRBJ2-2	NA	NA	CASRGAPGELFF	TGTGCCAGCAGGGGTGCACCCGGGGAGCTGTTTTTT
TRBV9	13	TRBJ1-2	NA	NA	CASSDGGVDGYTF	TGTGCCAGCAGTGACGGCGGGGTTGATGGCTACACCTTC
TRBV7-9	14	TRBJ2-7	NA	NA	CASNHRQGGDEQYF	TGTGCCAGCAACCATCGACAGGGAGGTGACGAGCAGTACTTC
TRBV15	12	TRBJ2-1	NA	NA	CATSRVQDEQFF	TGTGCCACCAGCAGAGTTCAGGATGAGCAGTTCTTC
TRBV12-3/TRBV12-4	14	TRBJ2-1	few	TRBD2	CASSFSGGANEQFF	TGTGCCAGCAGTTTTAGCGGGGGGGCCAATGAGCAGTTCTTC
TRBV5-4	14	TRBJ2-5	NA	TRBD1	CASRRTGAQETQYF	TGTGCCAGCAGGAGGACAGGAGCACAAGAGACCCAGTACTTC
TRBV23-1	17	TRBJ1-5	NA	TRBD1	CASSLGQGLDSNQPQHF	TGCGCCAGCAGTCTGGGACAGGGGCTGGATAGCAATCAGCCCCAGCATTTT
TRBV7-9	14	TRBJ1-1	NA	NA	CASSPWGAGTEAFF	TGTGCCAGCAGTCCATGGGGGGCCGGCACTGAAGCTTTCTTT
TRBV19	12	TRBJ2-7	NA	NA	CASSTDDYEQYF	TGTGCCAGTAGTACGGACGACTACGAGCAGTACTTC
TRBV9	17	TRBJ2-3	NA	TRBD2	CASSVPQMAGGIDTQYF	TGTGCCAGCAGCGTTCCTCAAATGGCGGGGGGGATAGATACGCAGTATTTT